This T cell receptor (beta chain) was captured by sequencing in a study of cytomegalovirus exposure and HLA in healthy donors. Findings of the study overall: In an earlier analysis, in around 590 donors, most V segments appeared productive either ~87% or ~30% of the time. Most CMV-associated TCR beta chains were later found to appear HLA-restricted. An analysis that was carried out later associated some 17,000 TCR beta sequences with HLA alleles at 0.05 false discovery rate.

The V end lost 0 bases, the J end lost 7 bases, and 12 bases lay between the germline ends. The CDR3 sequence is 15 residues long. CDR1 is LGHNA, CDR2 YSLEER, per germline. Amplification used 60 Vbeta primers and 13 Jbeta primers. Source study methods: Approximately 11 million shared chains were among the roughly 78 million unique TCR beta chains that a later analysis counted. Clones were read by immunoSEQ multiplex PCR, and TCRdb kept only the in-frame ones, dropping some. That table supplies the V and J calls and clone size; D and trimming were determined from the DNA. The sample holds under 200,000 clones. As to this clone: Its cognate antigen is unknown.

Sequencing was performed on PBMCs. The rearrangement uses TRBV4-3 and TRBJ1-4, with no clear D. The origin of this receptor is a woman younger than 30 in good health and CMV-seropositive. The CDR3 loop reads CASSQEGVGGEKLFF. In nucleotides, the CDR3 is TGCGCCAGCAGCCAAGAAGGTGTCGGAGGTGAAAAACTGTTTTTT.